This T cell receptor (beta chain) was captured in a study of control samples from healthy donors and cancer patients (TCRdb year 2020). The library was obtained by the immunoSEQ multiplex PCR assay. TCRdb mirrors the immuneACCESS table, restricted to in-frame sequences. Some clones are absent from its copies; in checked studies, under half trace to an unresolved V gene, and the reason for the others is unknown. The sample table records roughly 130,000 clones; around nine tenths of these occur just once. Approximately 9.4% of the sample rests with the top ten. In the case of this clone: The antigen this receptor binds is unknown. No per-base quality is available; no much larger clone lies one base away.

This clonotype was sampled from a woman in her thirties in good health. The sample taken for sequencing was blood.

The CDR3 sequence is CASSVAGGRGDEQYF. The DNA sequence follows: TGTGCCAGCAGCGTAGCTGGTGGCCGCGGGGACGAGCAGTACTTC. Here the chain combines TRBV9 and TRBJ2-7; matching of 6 bases hints at TRBD2 as the D gene. The cysteine opens and the phenylalanine closes a CDR3 of 15 amino acids. Just CDR3 DNA is preserved here, 45 bases in frame from base 1. CDR1 and CDR2, per the germline V gene, are SGDLS and YYNGEE. The V and J ends are trimmed by 0 bases and 5 bases, leaving 15 bases between them.